Listed below are T cell receptor beta chains from one sample, sequenced in a study of cytomegalovirus exposure and HLA in healthy donors. Only in-frame clones appear in the TCRdb table, and some are missing; sequencing was by immunoSEQ multiplex PCR. The data contain 150,000 to 200,000 clones, about 80% of them seen just once; the ten biggest clones take up around 2%. The sample taken for sequencing was PBMCs. These receptors were taken from a woman younger than 30 in good health and CMV-seropositive. CDR3s include the opening cysteine and the closing phenylalanine or tryptophan. The order of the fields is clone size, D gene, V gene, J gene, CDR3 protein, CDR3 DNA. A D gene is named only where the DNA matches it firmly. Clone size is given for some rows only: seen once, a few or many times, or a class if the clone is expanded.

clone_size: .
d_call: TRBD1
v_call: TRBV7-3
j_call: TRBJ2-2
cdr3_aa: CASSLTRSGQGASGELFF
cdr3_nt: TGTGCCAGCAGCTTAACGAGGAGTGGACAGGGGGCGTCCGGGGAGCTGTTTTTT

clone_size: once
d_call: .
v_call: TRBV30
j_call: TRBJ1-1
cdr3_aa: CAWSGQNTEAFF
cdr3_nt: TGTGCCTGGAGTGGACAGAACACTGAAGCTTTCTTT

clone_size: .
d_call: .
v_call: TRBV4-1
j_call: TRBJ1-1
cdr3_aa: CASSQEGHRNTEAFF
cdr3_nt: TGCGCCAGCAGCCAAGAGGGGCATAGGAACACTGAAGCTTTCTTT

clone_size: .
d_call: TRBD1
v_call: TRBV9
j_call: TRBJ2-7
cdr3_aa: CASSKRDRGYEQYF
cdr3_nt: TGTGCCAGCAGCAAGAGGGACAGGGGCTACGAGCAGTACTTC

clone_size: .
d_call: TRBD1
v_call: TRBV15
j_call: TRBJ2-5
cdr3_aa: CATSRIGQGEETQYF
cdr3_nt: TGTGCCACCAGCAGGATTGGGCAGGGGGAAGAGACCCAGTACTTC

clone_size: .
d_call: TRBD1
v_call: TRBV6-5
j_call: TRBJ2-3
cdr3_aa: CASSRTGAITDTQYF
cdr3_nt: TGTGCCAGCAGTCGGACAGGGGCTATCACAGATACGCAGTATTTT

clone_size: .
d_call: .
v_call: TRBV6-1
j_call: TRBJ1-2
cdr3_aa: CASTARGRGYGYTF
cdr3_nt: TGTGCCAGCACTGCACGAGGTCGTGGCTATGGCTACACCTTC

clone_size: .
d_call: .
v_call: TRBV9
j_call: TRBJ2-2
cdr3_aa: CASSPQTGELFF
cdr3_nt: TGTGCCAGCAGCCCCCAGACAGGGGAGCTGTTTTTT

clone_size: .
d_call: .
v_call: TRBV19
j_call: TRBJ1-2
cdr3_aa: CASTVNGNYGYTF
cdr3_nt: TGTGCCAGTACTGTCAACGGTAACTATGGCTACACCTTC

clone_size: .
d_call: .
v_call: TRBV4-1
j_call: TRBJ1-6
cdr3_aa: CASSQAGRERNSPLHF
cdr3_nt: TGCGCCAGCAGCCAAGCCGGAAGGGAGAGGAATTCACCCCTCCACTTT

clone_size: few
d_call: .
v_call: TRBV4-3
j_call: TRBJ1-2
cdr3_aa: CASSPRGGEVAYGYTF
cdr3_nt: TGCGCCAGCAGCCCCAGAGGAGGGGAGGTCGCCTATGGCTACACCTTC